These 30 T cell receptor beta chains came from one sample sequenced in a study of blood T cell repertoires in COVID-19. Data came from immunoSEQ multiplex PCR; TCRdb stores just in-frame clones and leaves some out. This sample has about 68,000 clones, with nearly 90% found just once. Sequenced input: peripheral blood. The receptors stem from a woman aged 45-60 years with COVID-19, enrolled during active disease.

The chain has TRBV5-1 and TRBJ1-1, with 7 nucleotides matching TRBD1. Germline V CDR1 and CDR2: SGHRS, YFSETQ. This CDR3 contains 14 residues. Germline trimming cut 0 bases from V and 4 bases from J; bases unmatched to any gene: 3. CDR3 DNA sequence: TGCGCCAGCAGCTTGGACACAGGGGTCACTGAAGCTTTCTTT. Its translation is CASSLDTGVTEAFF. The full variable domain, completed using reference TRBV5-1 and TRBJ1-1, is KAGVTQTPRYLIKTRGQQVTLSCSPISGHRSVSWYQQTPGQGLQFLFEYFSETQRNKGNFPGRFSGRQFSNSRSEMNVSTLELGDSALYLCASSLDTGVTEAFFGQGTRLTVV.

The chain has TRBV7-9 and TRBJ2-5; 7 positions match TRBD2. J lost 0 bases, V lost 8 bases, and 6 bases had no gene match. This CDR3 is 14 amino acids long. CDR1 and CDR2 (germline): SEHNR, FQNEAQ (reference sequence). The CDR3: CASGPTSDQETQYF. In DNA, the CDR3 is TGTGCCAGCGGCCCAACTAGCGACCAAGAGACCCAGTACTTC.

The chain couples TRBV5-4 to TRBJ1-2, with 7 bases matching TRBD1. Germline V gene data show CDR1 as SGHNT and CDR2 as YYREEE (reference sequence). This CDR3 has 15 amino acids. With 4 bases clipped from V and 0 bases from J, the junction kept 6 bases outside the gene matches. CDR3 bases: TGTGCCAGCAGCATAGACAGGGCAACTAACTATGGCTACACCTTC. This codes for CASSIDRATNYGYTF.

This clone has just one count. The chain couples TRBV21-1 to TRBJ2-1; the DNA was not used to check the table's D call, TRBD1. TRBV21-1 is classified as a pseudogene. The CDR3 spans 18 residues. CDR3 nucleotides: TGTGCCAGCAGCAAAGGGAGGGGGAGGACAGGGGTCTACAATGAGCAGTTCTTC. This gives the protein CASSKGRGRTGVYNEQFF.

This chain uses TRBV18 with TRBJ1-1; D uncertain. This CDR3 is built from 13 residues. Germline values: CDR1 KGHSH, CDR2 LQKENI. The ends were cut back, 4 bases at V and 4 bases at J, with 10 bases in the middle. This CDR3 reads CASSRDIGTEAFF. In nucleotides, the CDR3 is TGTGCCAGCTCACGCGACATTGGCACTGAAGCTTTCTTT.

The chain carries TRBV6-6 and TRBJ2-1; 10 positions match TRBD2. Germline V gene data show CDR1 as MNHNY and CDR2 as SVGAGI (reference sequence). There are 15 residues in the CDR3. With V trimmed by 5 bases and J by 7 bases, 8 bases remained unmatched. The CDR3 DNA sequence: TGTGCCAGCAGTAAAGCGGGAGGGCTGGGGAATGAGCAGTTCTTC. As protein: CASSKAGGLGNEQFF.

The chain carries TRBV3-1 (or the pseudogene TRBV3-2) and TRBJ2-2, with 10 bases aligning to TRBD1. The CDR3 is made up of 16 amino acids. Germline loops: CDR1 LGHDT, CDR2 YNNKEL (reference sequence). The V gene end was trimmed by 4 bases and the J gene end by 7 bases; junction bases not matched to a gene: 9. Here the CDR3 reads CASSPRDRGHGGELFF. CDR3 DNA sequence: TGTGCCAGCAGCCCACGGGACAGGGGTCACGGCGGGGAGCTGTTTTTT.

This clone was recorded once. This chain joins TRBV4-1 and TRBJ1-4, with D unresolved. The V end lost 4 bases, the J end lost 4 bases, and 16 bases lay between the germline ends. This CDR3 has 16 residues. Germline V gene lookup returns CDR1 MGHRA and CDR2 YSYEKL. The CDR3 nucleotides are TGCGCCAGCAGCCGGACTGTCGCTCAAGTTAATGAAAAACTGTTTTTT. Its translation is CASSRTVAQVNEKLFF.

The chain recombines TRBV18 with TRBJ2-7; 11 bases agree with TRBD2. CDR1 and CDR2 from the germline V gene are KGHSH and LQKENI. Trimming took 6 bases from V and 9 from J; bases not matched to a gene: 22. The CDR3 has 18 amino acids. CDR3 in DNA: TGTGCCAGCTCCCGTCAGCCGCTAGCGGGAGGATTTTCTCAGGTGCAGTACTTC. This encodes CASSRQPLAGGFSQVQYF.

The gene calls are TRBV28 and TRBJ2-7, with 10 nucleotides matching TRBD1. J gave up 5 bases and V 2 bases, and 3 bases lay outside the gene matches. CDR3 length: 14 residues. CDR1 is MDHEN and CDR2 is SYDVKM in the germline V gene. The CDR3 loop reads CASSLGDRGNEQYF. The CDR3 DNA sequence: TGTGCCAGCAGTTTAGGGGACAGGGGAAACGAGCAGTACTTC.

This chain joins TRBV6-5 and TRBJ1-3; no definite D call. CDR1 is MNHEY, CDR2 SVGAGI, per germline. This CDR3 is 14 amino acids long. V lost 6 bases and J lost 0, with 9 bases in between. The CDR3 is CASRSQSSGNTIYF. The CDR3 bases are TGTGCCAGCAGGTCACAGAGCTCTGGAAACACCATATATTTT.

The gene calls are TRBV11-3 and TRBJ1-1, with 7 bases that match TRBD1. This CDR3 is built from 14 residues. The junction had 7 bases not matched to a gene; V was cut back by 5 bases and J by 4 bases. The germline V gene encodes CDR1 SGHNT and CDR2 YENEEA. CDR3 bases: TGTGCCAGCAGCCTACAGGGGTCCGGCACTGAAGCTTTCTTT. Translated: CASSLQGSGTEAFF.

J is TRBJ1-1 and V is TRBV4-3; 8 positions match TRBD1. V trimming: 5 bases; J trimming: 5 bases; junction bases outside the gene matches: 7. CDR3 length: 14 amino acids. The V gene's germline CDR1 is LGHNA and CDR2 YSLEER. The DNA for the CDR3 is TGCGCCAGCAGCAACAGGCAGGGGGCGACTGAAGCTTTCTTT. It codes for CASSNRQGATEAFF.

CDR3 amino acids: CSVSPGTGVEAFF. The CDR3 bases are TGCAGCGTTTCCCCCGGGACAGGGGTTGAAGCTTTCTTT. The chain uses TRBV29-1 and TRBJ1-1, with 10 bases that match TRBD1. CDR1 SQVTM and CDR2 ANQGSEA come from the germline V gene. V lost 5 bases and J lost 7; bases outside the gene matches: 7. This CDR3 has 13 amino acids.

The chain combines TRBV5-3 with TRBJ1-4, with no clear D. TRBV5-3 belongs to the ORF category, with a function that is uncertain. CDR3 length equals 12 residues. The V gene lost 10 bases and the J gene lost 7 bases, with 14 bases spanning the gap. The DNA of the CDR3 is TGTGCCGACTTAGTTCGGGTTGAAAAACTGTTTTTT. It specifies CADLVRVEKLFF.

This chain connects TRBV19 to TRBJ1-5; 8 bases agree with TRBD1. V shed 7 bases, J shed 6 bases, and the junction held 8 bases outside the gene matches. The CDR3 loop spans 14 amino acids. Germline-derived CDR1 and CDR2 are LNHDA and SQIVND (reference sequence). CDR3 DNA: TGTGCCAGTACCCCGGACAGGGCGAGTCAGCCCCAGCATTTT. Amino acid sequence: CASTPDRASQPQHF. The full variable domain, in which reference TRBV19 and TRBJ1-5 provide the parts outside the CDR3, is DGGITQSPKYLFRKEGQNVTLSCEQNLNHDAMYWYRQDPGQGLRLIYYSQIVNDFQKGDIAEGYSVSREKKESFPLTVTSAQKNPTAFYLCASTPDRASQPQHFGDGTRLSIL.

The chain combines TRBV3-1 (or the pseudogene TRBV3-2) with TRBJ2-2, with TRBD1 matching 8 bases. The CDR3 has 16 residues. With 3 bases clipped from V and 3 bases from J, the junction kept 6 bases outside the gene matches. Germline assignment: CDR1 LGHDT and CDR2 YNNKEL (reference sequence). In nucleotides, the CDR3 is TGTGCCAGCAGCCACGGACAGGGAGACGACACCGGGGAGCTGTTTTTT. As protein: CASSHGQGDDTGELFF.

The rearrangement joins TRBV3-1 (or the pseudogene TRBV3-2) to TRBJ2-5; a possible D gene is TRBD1 (6 bases). Germline assignment: CDR1 LGHDT and CDR2 YNNKEL (reference sequence). Trimming left V 5 bases short and J 6 bases short, with 16 bases between. The CDR3 spans 14 residues. The CDR3 protein is CASSGWGQGKTQYF. CDR3 coding DNA: TGTGCCAGCAGCGGCTGGGGGCAGGGGAAGACCCAGTACTTC.

V is TRBV4-2 and J is TRBJ2-1; 9 bases match TRBD1. The germline gives CDR1 LGHNA, CDR2 YNFKEQ. This CDR3 is built from 19 residues. V gave up 0 bases and J gave up 3 bases; unmatched junction bases: 12. In DNA, the CDR3 is TGTGCCAGCAGCCAAGATAATGTTGAAAGGGACAGGGACTACAATGAGCAGTTCTTC. Amino acid sequence: CASSQDNVERDRDYNEQFF.

The V and J genes are TRBV7-2 and TRBJ1-5, with 10 bases identical to TRBD1. The CDR3 spans 17 residues. The junction had 9 bases not matched to a gene; V was cut back by 1 base and J by 6 bases. Germline V CDR1 and CDR2: SGHTA, FQGNSA. The CDR3 DNA reads TGTGCCAGCAGCTTAGATTTTGGACAGGGGGGGGTTCAGCCCCAGCATTTT. Its translation is CASSLDFGQGGVQPQHF.

The V call is TRBV7-8, the J call TRBJ1-6; the D gene is possibly TRBD1 (6 bases). The V end lost 5 bases, the J end lost 5 bases, and 10 bases lay between the germline ends. Per the germline V gene, CDR1 is SGHVS and CDR2 is FQNEAQ. This CDR3 region has 14 residues. CDR3 sequence: CASSQQGNNSPLHF. The CDR3 DNA reads TGTGCCAGCAGCCAACAGGGAAATAATTCACCCCTCCACTTT.

The V and J genes are TRBV19 and TRBJ2-7; 7 nucleotides align to TRBD1. CDR1 LNHDA and CDR2 SQIVND come from the germline V gene (reference sequence). J lost 0 bases, V lost 5 bases, and 10 bases had no gene match. This CDR3 spans 16 amino acids. CDR3 coding DNA: TGTGCCAGTAGTGGCTCGGGACAGAGAAGCTCCTACGAGCAGTACTTC. Protein: CASSGSGQRSSYEQYF.

The chain carries TRBV4-2 and TRBJ2-7; 9 bases fit TRBD1. J gave up 8 bases and V 1 base, and 9 bases lay outside the gene matches. The CDR3 is made up of 15 amino acids. Per the germline V gene, CDR1 is LGHNA and CDR2 is YNFKEQ. The CDR3 protein is CASSQVRQGVGKQYF. CDR3 bases: TGTGCCAGCAGCCAAGTGCGACAGGGGGTCGGCAAGCAGTACTTC.

V gene TRBV24-1 combines with J gene TRBJ2-5; maybe TRBD1 (5 bases). The germline gives CDR1 KGHDR, CDR2 SFDVKD. The V end lost 6 bases, the J end lost 4 bases, and 11 bases lay between the germline ends. The CDR3 extends over 13 amino acids. The CDR3 loop reads CATSRGSGETQYF. In DNA, the CDR3 is TGTGCCACCAGTAGGGGTAGTGGAGAGACCCAGTACTTC.

V usage is TRBV7-9 and J usage is TRBJ1-4; D remains unclear. Trimming left V 4 bases short and J 4 bases short, with 16 bases between. Germline V gives CDR1 SEHNR, CDR2 FQNEAQ (reference sequence). The CDR3 has 16 amino acids. As DNA, the CDR3 is TGTGCCAGCAGCTCCCCAAGTTTGCGCAATAATGAAAAACTGTTTTTT. Translating gives CASSSPSLRNNEKLFF. The variable domain in full, completed from reference TRBV7-9 and TRBJ1-4, reads DTGVSQNPRHKITKRGQNVTFRCDPISEHNRLYWYRQTLGQGPEFLTYFQNEAQLEKSRLLSDRFSAERPKGSFSTLEIQRTEQGDSAMYLCASSSPSLRNNEKLFFGSGTQLSVL.

The chain is built from TRBV5-1 and TRBJ2-3, with a weak D call TRBD1 (6 bases). Germline V gene lookup returns CDR1 SGHRS and CDR2 YFSETQ. V dropped 6 bases and J dropped 3 bases, with 14 bases sitting between them. The CDR3 extends over 14 amino acids. In DNA form, the CDR3 reads TGCGCCAGCACCCGTGAGGGGGTGACAGATACGCAGTATTTT. Amino acid sequence: CASTREGVTDTQYF.

This clone was seen once. The chain joins TRBV7-8 to TRBJ1-4; possibly TRBD1 for D (6 bases). Germline V CDR1 and CDR2: SGHVS, FQNEAQ. The CDR3 length is 13 residues. The germline V and J ends were trimmed by 5 bases and 6 bases, with 10 bases remaining between them. The CDR3 loop reads CASSHRVHEKLFF. The CDR3 DNA sequence: TGTGCCAGCAGCCACAGGGTTCATGAAAAACTGTTTTTT. Together with reference TRBV7-8 and TRBJ1-4, the CDR3 gives the full variable domain: GAGVSQSPRYKVAKRGQDVALRCDPISGHVSLFWYQQALGQGPEFLTYFQNEAQLDKSGLPSDRFFAERPEGSVSTLKIQRTQQEDSAVYLCASSHRVHEKLFFGSGTQLSVL.

The CDR3 DNA sequence: TGTGCCAGCAGCCCCGAGGGGCCCGGGACAGGGAGGTATGGCTACACCTTC. Its protein is CASSPEGPGTGRYGYTF. V usage is TRBV4-2 and J usage is TRBJ1-2, with TRBD1 identical over 9 bases. The CDR3 loop spans 17 amino acids. CDR1 is LGHNA and CDR2 is YNFKEQ in the germline V gene. V lost 4 bases to trimming and J lost 5 bases; unmatched junction nucleotides: 14.

The chain joins TRBV28 to TRBJ2-1; no definite D call. The CDR3 spans 12 residues. Germline V gene lookup returns CDR1 MDHEN and CDR2 SYDVKM. V was cut by 6 bases and J by 9 bases, with 12 bases left in between. CDR3 loop: CASSPGAREQFF. CDR3 DNA: TGTGCCAGCAGCCCCGGAGCGCGTGAGCAGTTCTTC.

This rearrangement joins TRBV3-1 (or the pseudogene TRBV3-2) to TRBJ2-5; D unresolved. Germline V CDR1 and CDR2: LGHDT, YNNKEL (reference sequence). Trimming cost V 4 bases and J 1 base, with 16 bases left between them. The CDR3 loop spans 16 amino acids. The chain's CDR3 is CASSRGHKAAQETQYF. The CDR3 coding sequence is TGTGCCAGCAGCCGCGGTCACAAAGCTGCCCAAGAGACCCAGTACTTC.